Sequencing of this TCR beta chain was carried out in a study of cytomegalovirus exposure and HLA in healthy donors. The germline V and J ends were trimmed by 3 bases and 3 bases, with 24 bases remaining between them. There are 18 residues in the CDR3. The germline V gene encodes CDR1 SGHNT and CDR2 YENEEA. About this clone: The antigen is not known.

The PCR employed 60 Vbeta primers together with 13 Jbeta primers. Repertoires were generated with immunoSEQ multiplex PCR, while TCRdb's copy carries only in-frame clones and drops some. This sample has more than 150,000 clones, with around 81% found just once. Points from the study as a whole: The study designated about 180 TCR beta chains cytomegalovirus-associated. In vitro, three CMV-associated chains proved specific for CMV antigens.

This sequence was found in a woman between 25 and 40 years old in good health and CMV-seronegative. Material: PBMCs. The chain uses TRBV11-3 and TRBJ2-7, with D possibly being TRBD1 (6 bases). The CDR3 spells CASSFQVPQGIFGYEQYF. Written as DNA, the CDR3 is TGTGCCAGCAGCTTCCAAGTCCCCCAGGGGATATTTGGCTACGAGCAGTACTTC.